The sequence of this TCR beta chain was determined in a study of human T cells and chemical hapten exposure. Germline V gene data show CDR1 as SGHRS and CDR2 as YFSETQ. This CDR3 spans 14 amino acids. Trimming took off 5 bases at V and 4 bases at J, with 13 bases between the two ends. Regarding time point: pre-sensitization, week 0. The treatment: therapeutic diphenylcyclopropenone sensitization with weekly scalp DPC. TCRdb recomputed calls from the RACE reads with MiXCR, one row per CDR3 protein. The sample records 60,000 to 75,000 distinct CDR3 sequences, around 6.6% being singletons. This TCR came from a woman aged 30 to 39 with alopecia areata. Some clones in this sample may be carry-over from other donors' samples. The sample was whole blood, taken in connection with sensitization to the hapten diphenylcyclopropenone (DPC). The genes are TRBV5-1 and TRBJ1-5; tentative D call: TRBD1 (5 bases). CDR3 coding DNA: TGCGCCAGCAGTTTTGACAGTCAAAATCAGCCCCAGCATTTT. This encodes CASSFDSQNQPQHF.